The source of this TCR beta chain is a study of T-cell reconstitution after alpha-beta-depleted transplantation in children. Unique molecular identifiers were used to barcode this TCRbeta library. TCRdb independently ran MiXCR on the PCR reads; one entry per CDR3 protein. The sample lists 200,000 to 250,000 distinct CDR3 sequences; around 9.2% were seen once. With 3 bases removed from V and 8 bases from J, the gap between germline ends came to 15 bases. There are 14 residues in the CDR3. Germline-derived CDR1 and CDR2 are KGHSH and LQKENI. This sequence joins TRBV18 and TRBJ2-3; D gene ambiguous. The source material was PBMCs, mostly from graft donor cells, sampled 360 days after TCRalphabeta/CD19-depleted stem cell transplant. The TCR originated in a male patient between 2 and 15 years old who had a stem cell transplant for acute myeloid leukemia, so the T cells may come from the graft donor. In nucleotides, the CDR3 is TGTGCCAGCTCACCCCCGGGCATCTTGGGTACGCAGTATTTT. Amino acids: CASSPPGILGTQYF. Full variable domain (missing parts from reference TRBV18 and TRBJ2-3): NAGVMQNPRHLVRRRGQEARLRCSPMKGHSHVYWYRQLPEEGLKFMVYLQKENIIDESGMPKERFSAEFPKEGPSILRIQQVVRGDSAAYFCASSPPGILGTQYFGPGTRLTVL.